This T cell receptor beta chain was observed in a study of CD8+ T cells in alopecia areata. Study findings and constraints: Alphabeta T cells residing in normal skin are also sequenced in scalp samples. In scalp, tofacitinib significantly decreased clonality and expanded CD8+ clones among the top 100.

TCR sequencing used cDNA made by reverse transcription of extracted RNA. Clones were read by immunoSEQ multiplex PCR, and TCRdb kept only the in-frame ones, dropping some. This table has 130,000 to 150,000 clones, 82% appearing once. A remark on this clone: Its specificity is not known.

Noted treatment: oral pan-JAK inhibitor, 5-10 mg twice daily. Researchers gathered lesional scalp punch biopsies and peripheral blood from patients with alopecia areata. T lymphocytes (CD4+ and CD8+) were sorted from PBMCs. Germline V lookup: CDR1 MNHEY, CDR2 SMNVEV (reference sequence). J lost 4 bases, V lost 6 bases, and 10 bases had no gene match. This CDR3 contains 15 residues. V and J are TRBV27 and TRBJ2-7, with TRBD2 matching 9 bases. This clonotype was obtained from a human donor with alopecia areata. The sequencing used CD8+ T cells sorted from blood, collected at week 4, from a patient treated with tofacitinib. CDR3 bases: TGTGCCAGCAGCTCCGGGGGTAGCGGGGGTTACGAGCAGTACTTC. It specifies CASSSGGSGGYEQYF.